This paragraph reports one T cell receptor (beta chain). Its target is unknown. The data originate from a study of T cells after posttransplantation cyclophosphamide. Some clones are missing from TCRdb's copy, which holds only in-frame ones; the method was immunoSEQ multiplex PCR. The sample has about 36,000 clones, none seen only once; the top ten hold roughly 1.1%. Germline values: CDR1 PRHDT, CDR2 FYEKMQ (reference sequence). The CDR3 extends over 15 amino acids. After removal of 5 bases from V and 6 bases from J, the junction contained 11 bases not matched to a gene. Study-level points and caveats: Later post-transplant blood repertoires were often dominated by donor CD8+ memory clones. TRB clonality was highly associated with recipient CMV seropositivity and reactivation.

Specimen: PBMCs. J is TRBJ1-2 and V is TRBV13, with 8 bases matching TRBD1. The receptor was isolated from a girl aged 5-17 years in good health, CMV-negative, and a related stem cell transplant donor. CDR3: CASSPGQAKWHGYTF. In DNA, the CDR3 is TGTGCCAGCAGCCCGGGACAGGCAAAATGGCATGGCTACACCTTC.